A selection of T cell receptor beta chains follows, all from one sample in a study of cytomegalovirus exposure and HLA in healthy donors. The protocol was immunoSEQ multiplex PCR, while the TCRdb copy is restricted to in-frame clones and leaves out a portion. The sample consists of nearly 200,000 clones, roughly 84% of them appearing once. The specimen sequenced was PBMCs. All receptors derive from a woman in her twenties or thirties in good health and CMV-seropositive. The CDR3 runs from the conserved cysteine through the conserved F or W. A D gene is named only where the DNA matches it firmly. Clone size is stated in some rows and not others, as once, few, many or a class when expanded.

TRBD1	TRBV2	TRBJ2-1	-	CVGTEYNEQFF
-	TRBV6-1	TRBJ2-7	-	CASSEGAAVYEQYF
TRBD2	TRBV6-6	TRBJ2-7	-	CASVRYGTSGDYEQYF
-	TRBV2	TRBJ1-5	-	CASSERQTHQPQHF
TRBD1	TRBV10-3	TRBJ2-5	-	CAISDPDRGQETQYF
TRBD1	TRBV12-5	TRBJ1-2	-	CASGLPGQNNYGYTF
-	TRBV25-1	TRBJ1-1	few	CASSERGNRRNTEAFF
TRBD2	TRBV15	TRBJ2-1	-	CATSRDWTSGRAFNEQFF
TRBD1	TRBV5-1	TRBJ1-3	few	CASSLGQGRNTIYF
-	TRBV29-1	TRBJ2-7	few	CSVVSYEQYF
-	TRBV4-2	TRBJ1-1	-	CASSRTEEGTEAFF
TRBD1	TRBV6-5	TRBJ2-1	-	CASSSQGERYNEQFF
-	TRBV4-1	TRBJ1-4	-	CASSQGTGTANEKLFF
-	TRBV28	TRBJ1-2	-	CASSLVSGNYTF
TRBD1	TRBV18	TRBJ2-2	-	CASSVGQGTIAGELFF
TRBD1	TRBV2	TRBJ1-2	-	CASRSRQGGDGYTF
-	TRBV6-1	TRBJ2-7	-	CASSPNGLYEQYF
TRBD2	TRBV27	TRBJ2-2	-	CASSSWGGLAYTGELFF
-	TRBV30	TRBJ2-1	once	CAWIGGYDEQFF
TRBD1	TRBV11-3	TRBJ1-1	-	CASSLGTGLFTEAFF
TRBD1	TRBV2	TRBJ2-3	-	CASSQDRSTDTQYF
-	TRBV28	TRBJ2-1	-	CASSFQGSNNEQFF
TRBD2	TRBV5-1	TRBJ2-3	-	CASSLMGLAGAGSDTQYF
-	TRBV27	TRBJ2-1	-	CASSPQGYENEQFF
TRBD2	TRBV6-6	TRBJ2-2	-	CASSYSSGTHTGELFF
TRBD2	TRBV5-1	TRBJ2-7	-	CASSLATSGSSYEQYF
-	TRBV13	TRBJ2-1	-	CASSRGSDNEQFF
-	TRBV6-1	TRBJ1-4	-	CASSTNPGRGEKLFF
-	TRBV7-9	TRBJ2-1	-	CASSNRENSYNEQFF
TRBD2	TRBV2	TRBJ2-1	-	CASRRLAGGPNEQFF
TRBD1	TRBV5-1	TRBJ2-6	-	CASSRDRATSGANVLTF
TRBD2	TRBV5-1	TRBJ2-1	-	CASSPREAGAYNEQFF
-	TRBV6-6	TRBJ1-2	-	CAVKQDNYGYTF